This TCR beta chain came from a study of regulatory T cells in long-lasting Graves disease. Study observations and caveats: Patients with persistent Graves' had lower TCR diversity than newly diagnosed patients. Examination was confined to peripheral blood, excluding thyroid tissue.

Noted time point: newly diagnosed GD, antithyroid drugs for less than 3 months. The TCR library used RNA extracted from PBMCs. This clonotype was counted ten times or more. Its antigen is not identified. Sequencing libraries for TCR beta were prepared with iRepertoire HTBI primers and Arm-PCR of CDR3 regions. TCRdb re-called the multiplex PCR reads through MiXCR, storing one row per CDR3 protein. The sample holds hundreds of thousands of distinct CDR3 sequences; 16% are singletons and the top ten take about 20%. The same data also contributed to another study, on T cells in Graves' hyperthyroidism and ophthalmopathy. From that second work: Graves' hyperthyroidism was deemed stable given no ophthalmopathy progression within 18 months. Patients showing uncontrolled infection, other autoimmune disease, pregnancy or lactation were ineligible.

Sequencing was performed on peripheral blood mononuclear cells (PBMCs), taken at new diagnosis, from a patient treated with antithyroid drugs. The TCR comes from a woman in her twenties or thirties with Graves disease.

The CDR3 nucleotides read TGTGCCACCAGCAGAGATATCTACGAGCAGTACTTC. This sequence encodes CATSRDIYEQYF. The rearrangement joins TRBV15 to TRBJ2-7, with D uncertain. CDR3 size: 12 residues. Germline CDR1 LNHNV, CDR2 YYDKDF (reference sequence). V dropped 0 bases and J dropped 3 bases, with 3 bases sitting between them.